The count of the clone carrying this T cell receptor beta chain is one. What it recognizes is unknown. Measured with immunoSEQ multiplex PCR; TCRdb has only the in-frame clones, and not every one. The sample contains around 30,000 clones, more than 60% of which appear only once. This record comes from a study of CD4 T cells in relation to SARS-CoV-2 and coronaviruses. Study at large: After approximately 10 days of antigen culture, PBMC TCR beta CDR3s were sequenced.

For 10 days, roughly 100,000 sorted CD4+ cells grew with T cell-depleted PBMCs and CEF. Study-wide results and caveats: The cross-reactivity analysis covered only spike protein, not other viral proteins.

The specimen was memory CD4+ T cells from PBMCs, cultured in vitro. This TCR was recovered from an adult with COVID-19.

The CDR3 here is CASSLEAGTTSTDTQYF. The CDR3 nucleotides are TGTGCCAGCAGCTTAGAGGCCGGGACAACAAGCACAGATACGCAGTATTTT. The chain combines TRBV7-2 with TRBJ2-3; a possible D gene is TRBD1 (6 bases). Trimming cost V 1 base and J 0 bases, with 14 bases left between them. The CDR3 length is 17 residues. Germline assignment: CDR1 SGHTA and CDR2 FQGNSA. Based on the CDR3 plus reference TRBV7-2 and TRBJ2-3, the full variable domain is GAGVSQSPSNKVTEKGKDVELRCDPISGHTALYWYRQSLGQGLEFLIYFQGNSAPDKSGLPSDRFSAERTGGSVSTLTIQRTQQEDSAVYLCASSLEAGTTSTDTQYFGPGTRLTVL.